This TCR beta chain was recovered during a study of T cells after yellow fever vaccination. Background on the study: For low cell numbers, libraries were made with SMART-Seq v4 Ultra Low Input. The study, taken as a whole, reports: Peak timing came faster in the weaker secondary response, day 5 versus 15. Booster sampling recovered most clones from primary vaccination (less than 97% CD4, 88% CD8).

TCRdb itself ran the 5' RACE reads through MiXCR, one entry per CDR3 protein. The sample consists of a few hundred thousand distinct CDR3 sequences, roughly 9% of them appearing once. On this clonotype itself: Its specificity is unknown.

CDR3 length: 15 amino acids. V lost 5 bases and J lost 7; bases outside the gene matches: 10. Sample: CD4+ T cells sorted from PBMCs, taken 5 days after the yellow fever booster vaccination. The TCR was taken from a man between 18 and 29 years old who received the YFV17D yellow fever vaccine. The chain is built from TRBV12-3 or TRBV12-4 and TRBJ2-1; 8 nucleotides match TRBD1. CDR3 nucleotides: TGTGCCAGCAGTCTCCGGGACAGGTCCTGGAATGAGCAGTTCTTC. Amino acid sequence: CASSLRDRSWNEQFF.